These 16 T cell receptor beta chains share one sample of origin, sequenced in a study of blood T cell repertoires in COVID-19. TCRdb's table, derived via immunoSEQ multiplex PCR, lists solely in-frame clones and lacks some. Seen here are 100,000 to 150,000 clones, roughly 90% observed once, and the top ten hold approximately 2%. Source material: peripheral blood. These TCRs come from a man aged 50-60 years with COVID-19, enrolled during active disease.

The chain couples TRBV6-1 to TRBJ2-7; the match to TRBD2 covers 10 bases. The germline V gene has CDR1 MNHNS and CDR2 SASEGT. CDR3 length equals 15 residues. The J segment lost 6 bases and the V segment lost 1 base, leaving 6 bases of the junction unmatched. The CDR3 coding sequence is TGTGCCAGCAGTGAAGTTGGTAGCGGGAGGCCCGAGCAGTACTTC. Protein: CASSEVGSGRPEQYF.

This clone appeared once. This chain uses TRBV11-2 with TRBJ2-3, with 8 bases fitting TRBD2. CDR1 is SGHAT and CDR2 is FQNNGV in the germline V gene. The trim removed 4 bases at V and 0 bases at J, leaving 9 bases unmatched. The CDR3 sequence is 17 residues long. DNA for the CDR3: TGTGCCAGCAGCTCGCCCCCAGGACTAGCCAGCACAGATACGCAGTATTTT. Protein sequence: CASSSPPGLASTDTQYF. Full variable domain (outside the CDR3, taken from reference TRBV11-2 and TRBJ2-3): EAGVAQSPRYKIIEKRQSVAFWCNPISGHATLYWYQQILGQGPKLLIQFQNNGVVDDSQLPKDRFSAERLKGVDSTLKIQPAKLEDSAVYLCASSSPPGLASTDTQYFGPGTRLTVL.

The CDR3 sequence: CASSPRQNTGELFF. For the CDR3, the DNA is TGTGCCAGTAGTCCCCGACAGAACACCGGGGAGCTGTTTTTT. The chain joins TRBV19 to TRBJ2-2, with no clear D. V was trimmed by 5 bases and J by 1 base, leaving 8 bases between them. The CDR3 extends over 14 amino acids. The germline V gene encodes CDR1 LNHDA and CDR2 SQIVND (reference sequence).

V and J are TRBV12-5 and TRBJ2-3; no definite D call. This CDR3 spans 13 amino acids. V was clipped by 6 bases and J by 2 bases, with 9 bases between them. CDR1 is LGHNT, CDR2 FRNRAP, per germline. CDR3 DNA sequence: TGTGCTAGTGGCCTCTCTAACACAGATACGCAGTATTTT. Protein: CASGLSNTDTQYF. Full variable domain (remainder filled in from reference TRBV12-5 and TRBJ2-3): DARVTQTPRHKVTEMGQEVTMRCQPILGHNTVFWYRQTMMQGLELLAYFRNRAPLDDSGMPKDRFSAEMPDATLATLKIQPSEPRDSAVYFCASGLSNTDTQYFGPGTRLTVL.

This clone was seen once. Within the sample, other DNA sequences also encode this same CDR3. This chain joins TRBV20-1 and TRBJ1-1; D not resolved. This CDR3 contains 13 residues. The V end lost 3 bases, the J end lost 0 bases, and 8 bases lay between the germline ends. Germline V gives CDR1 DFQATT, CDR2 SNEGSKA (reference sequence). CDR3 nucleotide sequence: TGCAGTGCTAGTAACAGATTGAACACTGAAGCTTTCTTT. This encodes CSASNRLNTEAFF.

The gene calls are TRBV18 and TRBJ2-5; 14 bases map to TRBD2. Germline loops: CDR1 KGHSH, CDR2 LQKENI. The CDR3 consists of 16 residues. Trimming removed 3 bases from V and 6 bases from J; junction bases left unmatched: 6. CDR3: CASSPGTSGSEKTQYF. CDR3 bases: TGTGCCAGCTCACCGGGGACTAGCGGGAGTGAGAAGACCCAGTACTTC. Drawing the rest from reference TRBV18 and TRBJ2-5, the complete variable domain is NAGVMQNPRHLVRRRGQEARLRCSPMKGHSHVYWYRQLPEEGLKFMVYLQKENIIDESGMPKERFSAEFPKEGPSILRIQQVVRGDSAAYFCASSPGTSGSEKTQYFGPGTRLLVL.

In DNA form, the CDR3 reads TGTGCCAGCAGCAAAGAAGGGAACAGGAAAGGGGTTACGCAGTATTTT. It is translated as CASSKEGNRKGVTQYF. The gene calls are TRBV21-1 and TRBJ2-3; the table's D call of TRBD1 was not tested on the DNA. TRBV21-1 is reported as a pseudogene. The CDR3 is 16 residues long.

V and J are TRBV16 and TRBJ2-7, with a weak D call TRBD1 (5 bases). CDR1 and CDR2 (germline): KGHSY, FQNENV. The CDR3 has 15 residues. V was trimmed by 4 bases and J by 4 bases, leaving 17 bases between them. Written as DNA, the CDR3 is TGTGCCAGCAGCCGCCAGGGTGGGTCAGTTTACGAGCAGTACTTC. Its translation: CASSRQGGSVYEQYF.

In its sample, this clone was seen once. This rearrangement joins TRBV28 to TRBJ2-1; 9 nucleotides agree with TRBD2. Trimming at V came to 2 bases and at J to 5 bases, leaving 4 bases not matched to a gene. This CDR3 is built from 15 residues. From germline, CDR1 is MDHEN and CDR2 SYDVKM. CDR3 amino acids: CASSLGGRANNEQFF. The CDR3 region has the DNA TGTGCCAGCAGTTTAGGCGGGAGGGCCAACAATGAGCAGTTCTTC.

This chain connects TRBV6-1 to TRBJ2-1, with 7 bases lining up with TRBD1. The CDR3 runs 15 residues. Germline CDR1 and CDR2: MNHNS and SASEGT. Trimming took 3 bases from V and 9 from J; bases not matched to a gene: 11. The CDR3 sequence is CASSDRTGLGLEQFF. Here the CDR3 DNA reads TGTGCCAGCAGTGACAGGACAGGTCTTGGCCTTGAGCAGTTCTTC.

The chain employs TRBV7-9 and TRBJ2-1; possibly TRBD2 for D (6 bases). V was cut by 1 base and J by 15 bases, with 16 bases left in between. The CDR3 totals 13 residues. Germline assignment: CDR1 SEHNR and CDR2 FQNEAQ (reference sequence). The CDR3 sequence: CASSLGTESRGFF. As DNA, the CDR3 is TGTGCCAGCAGCTTAGGAACGGAATCGCGGGGGTTCTTC.

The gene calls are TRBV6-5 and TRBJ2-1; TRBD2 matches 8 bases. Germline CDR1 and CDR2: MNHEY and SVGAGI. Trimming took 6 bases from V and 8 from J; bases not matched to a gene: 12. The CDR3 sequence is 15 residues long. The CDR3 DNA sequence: TGTGCCAGCAGCTCCGGGACTAGTAGCTTCGATGAGCAGTTCTTC. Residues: CASSSGTSSFDEQFF.

DNA of the CDR3: TGTGCCAGCTCACCACCGCTGGGACTAGCCAACAATGAGCAGTTCTTC. Its translation: CASSPPLGLANNEQFF. The chain carries TRBV18 and TRBJ2-1; 9 bases agree with TRBD2. The CDR3 consists of 16 residues. J lost 5 bases, V lost 0 bases, and 5 bases had no gene match. Germline-derived CDR1 and CDR2 are KGHSH and LQKENI. Filled out from reference TRBV18 and TRBJ2-1, the complete variable domain reads NAGVMQNPRHLVRRRGQEARLRCSPMKGHSHVYWYRQLPEEGLKFMVYLQKENIIDESGMPKERFSAEFPKEGPSILRIQQVVRGDSAAYFCASSPPLGLANNEQFFGPGTRLTVL.

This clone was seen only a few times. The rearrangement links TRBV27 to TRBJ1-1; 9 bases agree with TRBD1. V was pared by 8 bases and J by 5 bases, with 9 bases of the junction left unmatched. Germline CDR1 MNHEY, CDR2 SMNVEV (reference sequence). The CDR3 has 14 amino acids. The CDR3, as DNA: TGTGCCAGCGCGTACAGGGGGCAATGGACTGAAGCTTTCTTT. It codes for CASAYRGQWTEAFF.

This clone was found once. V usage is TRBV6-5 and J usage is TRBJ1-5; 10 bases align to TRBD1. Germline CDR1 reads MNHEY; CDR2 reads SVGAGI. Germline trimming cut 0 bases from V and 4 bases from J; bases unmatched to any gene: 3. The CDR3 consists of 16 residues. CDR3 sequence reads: CASSYSGTGDNQPQHF. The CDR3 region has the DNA TGTGCCAGCAGTTACTCCGGGACAGGGGATAATCAGCCCCAGCATTTT.

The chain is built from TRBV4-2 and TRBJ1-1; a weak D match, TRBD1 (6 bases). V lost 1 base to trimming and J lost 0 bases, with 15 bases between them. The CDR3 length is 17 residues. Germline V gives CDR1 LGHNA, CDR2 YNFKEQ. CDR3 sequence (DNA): TGTGCCAGCAGCCAAGTTGGGGGCAGAGGGATGAACACTGAAGCTTTCTTT. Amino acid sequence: CASSQVGGRGMNTEAFF.